The 26 T cell receptor beta chains in this list originate from one sample, sequenced in a study of T-cell reconstitution after alpha-beta-depleted transplantation in children. As it was prepared, the TCRbeta library received unique molecular identifiers. TCRdb re-called the PCR reads through MiXCR, storing one row per CDR3 protein. Among hundreds of thousands of distinct CDR3 sequences listed, approximately 10% were seen once. The starting material was PBMCs, obtained before TCRalphabeta/CD19-depleted stem cell transplant. The receptors come from a child younger than two with acute myeloid leukemia, due to receive a stem cell transplant.

The DNA for the CDR3 is TGCGCCAGCAGTCAACCTCGGGCGAATGAGCAGTTCTTC. This sequence encodes CASSQPRANEQFF. V usage is TRBV23-1 and J usage is TRBJ2-1; D gene ambiguous. TRBV23-1 is sorted into the ORF group, with uncertain function. The CDR3 totals 13 residues. With 2 bases removed from V and 7 bases from J, the gap between germline ends came to 9 bases.

As regards this clonotype: A much larger clone is a single base away; this may be a read error. This chain joins TRBV3-1 and TRBJ2-7; TRBD2 aligns across 7 bases. Germline V CDR1 and CDR2: LGHDT, YNNKEL (reference sequence). The CDR3 covers 15 residues. The CDR3 here is CASCQGVRGNYEQYF. CDR3 DNA sequence: TGTGCCAGCTGCCAAGGGGTGCGGGGGAACTACGAGCAGTACTTC.

The table lists this clonotype with many counts. The chain combines TRBV24-1 with TRBJ2-2; tentatively, D is TRBD1 or TRBD2 (5 bases each). Trimming removed 2 bases from V and 5 bases from J, with 5 bases in between. CDR3 size: 13 residues. CDR1 and CDR2 (germline): KGHDR, SFDVKD. The CDR3 region is CATSDWGTGELFF. CDR3 sequence (DNA): TGTGCCACCAGTGATTGGGGGACCGGGGAGCTGTTTTTT.

This clonotype was seen many times. DNA of the CDR3: TGTGCCAGCAGCACTAGGGGGGATTGGAACACTGAAGCTTTCTTT. Its protein is CASSTRGDWNTEAFF. The chain links TRBV9 to TRBJ1-1, with D perhaps matching TRBD1 (6 bases). This CDR3 is built from 15 residues. Germline-derived CDR1 and CDR2 are SGDLS and YYNGEE. V was shortened by 4 bases and J by 1 base, with 14 bases between the two germline ends.

A word on this clonotype: A read error may be the cause here, since a much bigger clone is one base away. The J gene is TRBJ2-1, the V gene TRBV4-3, with TRBD2 identical over 9 bases. The junction had 9 bases not matched to a gene; V was cut back by 0 bases and J by 6 bases. This CDR3 comprises 17 residues. CDR1 and CDR2 (germline): LGHNA, YSLEER. Written as DNA, the CDR3 is TGCGCCAGCAGCCAAGACGATGTTCTAGCGGGGTCCAATGAGCAGTTCTTC. Encoded protein: CASSQDDVLAGSNEQFF.

The rearrangement links TRBV20-1 to TRBJ2-7; 9 nucleotides align to TRBD1. The CDR3 covers 15 residues. Germline V gene lookup returns CDR1 DFQATT and CDR2 SNEGSKA (reference sequence). Trimming removed 2 bases from V and 6 bases from J; junction bases left unmatched: 11. The CDR3 region is CSARSPRDRVGEQYF. The CDR3 nucleotides are TGCAGTGCTAGATCCCCCCGGGACAGGGTGGGCGAGCAGTACTTC.

This clonotype appeared many times. This chain uses TRBV5-1 with TRBJ2-1, with TRBD1 as a possible D gene (5 bases). There are 12 residues in the CDR3. CDR1 is SGHRS, CDR2 YFSETQ, per germline. V lost 4 bases and J 8 bases, leaving 10 bases between the germline ends. CDR3 nucleotide sequence: TGCGCCAGCAGCACAGGAGTCCATGAGCAGTTCTTC. Translating gives CASSTGVHEQFF.

This clonotype came up many times. The genes are TRBV12-3 or TRBV12-4 and TRBJ2-3; D call uncertain. Trimming shortened V by 0 bases and J by 4 bases, and 5 bases separated the two germline ends. The CDR3 covers 13 residues. The CDR3 region has the DNA TGTGCCAGCAGTTTAGCGAACCCAGATACGCAGTATTTT. Protein: CASSLANPDTQYF.

This chain links TRBV11-3 with TRBJ2-1, with 8 bases that match TRBD1. CDR1 SGHNT and CDR2 YENEEA come from the germline V gene. CDR3 length equals 16 residues. After removal of 5 bases from V and 3 bases from J, the junction contained 9 bases not matched to a gene. CDR3 sequence: CASSLQGDLIYNEQFF. As DNA, the CDR3 is TGTGCCAGCAGCCTACAGGGGGACCTTATCTACAATGAGCAGTTCTTC.

The chain recombines TRBV5-1 with TRBJ2-3; weak D call: TRBD2 (5 bases). This CDR3 comprises 15 residues. Looked up from germline, CDR1 is SGHRS and CDR2 is YFSETQ. Trimming took 0 bases from V and 2 from J, leaving 10 bases between them. The CDR3 is CASSLALAPTDTQYF. CDR3 DNA: TGCGCCAGCAGCTTGGCCCTAGCCCCCACAGATACGCAGTATTTT.

The count of this clonotype is one. One base away lies a much larger clone, so this may be a sequencing read error. This chain connects TRBV10-3 to TRBJ2-7; D gene ambiguous. CDR1 is ENHRY and CDR2 is SYGVKD in the germline V gene. The CDR3 runs 14 residues. The CDR3 nucleotides read TGTGCCATCAGTATGACGGGCGGATCCTACGAGAAGTACTTC. Amino acid sequence: CAISMTGGSYEKYF.

This clonotype was counted many times. The chain carries TRBV4-2 and TRBJ2-5; 8 bases agree with TRBD2. The CDR3 loop spans 17 amino acids. Germline assignment: CDR1 LGHNA and CDR2 YNFKEQ. Trimming at V came to 0 bases and at J to 4 bases, leaving 10 bases not matched to a gene. The DNA of the CDR3 is TGTGCCAGCAGCCAAGATGGTAGCGGGAAGTCATCAGAGACCCAGTACTTC. Encoded protein: CASSQDGSGKSSETQYF.

The genes are TRBV7-2 and TRBJ1-4; tentatively, D is TRBD1 (5 bases). Germline CDR1 SGHTA, CDR2 FQGNSA. The CDR3 runs 13 residues. V lost 2 bases to trimming and J lost 5 bases, with 6 bases between them. The CDR3 DNA follows: TGTGCCAGCAGCTTAAGGACAAATGAAAAACTGTTTTTT. This translates into CASSLRTNEKLFF.

In its sample, this clonotype was seen many times. The V gene is TRBV7-9, the J gene TRBJ1-1; no clear D gene. The CDR3 covers 13 residues. CDR1 is SEHNR, CDR2 FQNEAQ, per germline (reference sequence). V was trimmed by 5 bases and J by 5 bases, leaving 12 bases between them. The CDR3 region is CASSKQTGTEAFF. Written as DNA, the CDR3 is TGTGCCAGCAGCAAGCAGACGGGGACTGAAGCTTTCTTT.

This clonotype was counted many times. J is TRBJ1-1 and V is TRBV28, with D uncertain. From germline, CDR1 is MDHEN and CDR2 SYDVKM. The V end lost 4 bases, the J end lost 5 bases, and 11 bases lay between the germline ends. This CDR3 has 13 residues. The CDR3 loop reads CASSSVPGTEAFF. The DNA for the CDR3 is TGTGCCAGCAGTTCAGTCCCGGGGACTGAAGCTTTCTTT.

This clonotype came up many times. The CDR3 nucleotides read TGTGCCAGCAGTTTAGTTGCAGCTTTGAACACTGAAGCTTTCTTT. The encoded protein is CASSLVAALNTEAFF. This chain connects TRBV28 to TRBJ1-1; D gene uncertain. The CDR3 totals 15 residues. V lost 2 bases to trimming and J lost 0 bases, with 10 bases between them. Germline V gene sequence: CDR1 MDHEN, CDR2 SYDVKM.

There are many counts of this clonotype. The chain joins TRBV9 to TRBJ2-2; unclear D gene. This CDR3 has 16 amino acids. V was cut by 0 bases and J by 0 bases, with 9 bases left in between. Germline V gives CDR1 SGDLS, CDR2 YYNGEE. The chain's CDR3 is CASSVVGRPNTGELFF. CDR3 bases: TGTGCCAGCAGCGTAGTCGGACGCCCGAACACCGGGGAGCTGTTTTTT.

This clonotype appeared many times. This chain uses TRBV7-9 with TRBJ1-1; D is undetermined. This CDR3 region has 13 residues. Germline values: CDR1 SEHNR, CDR2 FQNEAQ (reference sequence). Trimming pared 1 base from V and 6 bases from J, leaving 9 bases between. The CDR3 coding sequence is TGTGCCAGCAGCTTAGTGGCGGCCGCTGAAGCTTTCTTT. Translated: CASSLVAAAEAFF.

The chain uses TRBV19 and TRBJ1-5; 8 nucleotides line up with TRBD1. The CDR3 contains 17 residues. The ends lost 5 bases at V and 6 bases at J; junction bases unmatched: 15. Looked up from germline, CDR1 is LNHDA and CDR2 is SQIVND (reference sequence). The DNA for the CDR3 is TGTGCCAGTAGTGCAGGGGGCGTGTCGGGGGGAGGTCAGCCCCAGCATTTT. Translation gives CASSAGGVSGGGQPQHF.

This clonotype was seen at least ten times. The chain employs TRBV19 and TRBJ1-5; 9 bases are shared with TRBD1. The J segment lost 7 bases and the V segment lost 7 bases, leaving 5 bases of the junction unmatched. The CDR3 sequence is 13 residues long. CDR1 is LNHDA, CDR2 SQIVND, per germline (reference sequence). The CDR3 here is CASTGQGNQPQHF. The CDR3 DNA reads TGTGCCAGTACCGGACAGGGGAACCAGCCCCAGCATTTT.

This clonotype was seen many times. Compared with germline, one end of the junction differs, possibly owing to a read error. The V call is TRBV9, the J call TRBJ2-1, with 11 bases aligning to TRBD2. This CDR3 has 12 amino acids. Germline V lookup: CDR1 SGDLS, CDR2 YYNGEE. In nucleotides, the CDR3 is TGTGCCAGCAGCGTAGATAGCGGGAGGGCTTCTTTT. Residues: CASSVDSGRASF. The whole variable domain, filled in from reference TRBV9 and TRBJ2-1, reads DSGVTQTPKHLITATGQRVTLRCSPRSGDLSVYWYQQSLDQGLQFLIQYYNGEERAKGNILERFSAQQFPDLHSELNLSSLELGDSALYFCASSVDSGRASFGPGTRLTVL.

This clonotype was recorded a few times. The rearrangement uses TRBV15 and TRBJ1-4; D is possibly TRBD1 (6 bases). The CDR3 totals 15 residues. V was shortened by 1 base and J by 8 bases, with 14 bases between the two germline ends. The germline V gene encodes CDR1 LNHNV and CDR2 YYDKDF (reference sequence). CDR3 DNA: TGTGCCACCAGCAGAGCAACACAGGGAGAAGAAAAACTGTTTTTT. Amino acids: CATSRATQGEEKLFF.

This clonotype has only a few counts. The chain links TRBV5-5 to TRBJ1-2; D not resolved. V was shortened by 0 bases and J by 6 bases, with 18 bases between the two germline ends. The CDR3 extends over 16 amino acids. CDR1 and CDR2 (germline): SGHKS, YYEKEE (reference sequence). CDR3 sequence reads: CASSLEVSPGHDGYTF. In DNA form, the CDR3 reads TGTGCCAGCAGCTTGGAGGTCTCCCCAGGTCATGATGGCTACACCTTC.

This clonotype was found many times. V and J are TRBV12-3 or TRBV12-4 and TRBJ1-1; tentative D call: TRBD1 (5 bases). The V end lost 5 bases, the J end lost 0 bases, and 7 bases lay between the germline ends. The CDR3 has 13 residues. The CDR3 loop reads CASSRQLNTEAFF. The CDR3 coding sequence is TGTGCCAGCAGTCGACAGCTGAACACTGAAGCTTTCTTT.

The chain joins TRBV20-1 to TRBJ2-1; 7 nucleotides align to TRBD2. Germline lookup yields CDR1 DFQATT and CDR2 SNEGSKA (reference sequence). The CDR3 extends over 17 amino acids. J was trimmed by 2 bases and V by 2 bases; bases with no gene match: 12. DNA for the CDR3: TGCAGTGCTAGATCTCGCGGGAAGGGAGGGACCTACAATGAGCAGTTCTTC. Translated, it gives CSARSRGKGGTYNEQFF.

This clonotype occurred many times. The rearrangement uses TRBV5-6 and TRBJ1-1, with unresolved D. V lost 6 bases, J lost 4 bases, and 7 bases lay in between. The CDR3 runs to 11 residues. The V gene's germline CDR1 is SGHDT and CDR2 YYEEEE. CDR3 sequence (DNA): TGTGCCAGCAACGAAGGCACTGAAGCTTTCTTT. This sequence encodes CASNEGTEAFF.